The subject of this entry is one T cell receptor (beta chain). What it recognizes is unknown. Clones were sequenced by immunoSEQ multiplex PCR, and TCRdb holds only the in-frame ones, with some missing. The table records roughly 70,000 clones, about 83% of them present only once. CDR1 and CDR2 from the germline V gene are SEHNR and FQNEAQ (reference sequence). CDR3 size: 9 residues. V shed 11 bases and J 8 bases; nucleotides not matched to a gene: 0. The sample belongs to a study of OX40 agonist ivuxolimab in advanced cancers. Study context: Males comprised around 80% of the group, whose mean age was roughly 64 years (range about 20 to 90). Three partial responders included one hepatocellular carcinoma patient and two cutaneous melanoma patients. Study results and limitations: Clonal expansion by week 6 occurred in CD4+ and CD8+ blood T cells (at 0.1 to 3.0 mg/kg). Some of the lowest clonal expansion was seen in partial responders at 0.1-3.0 mg/kg.

This sequence originates from an adult with an advanced solid tumor such as melanoma, head and neck, liver or kidney cancer. This chain uses TRBV7-9 with TRBJ2-1; 7 bases align to TRBD2. The specimen comprised CD4+ or CD8+ T cells sorted from blood, sampled in a trial of the OX40 agonist ivuxolimab. CDR3 protein: CAGGDEQFF. As DNA, the CDR3 is TGTGCCGGGGGGGATGAGCAGTTCTTC.